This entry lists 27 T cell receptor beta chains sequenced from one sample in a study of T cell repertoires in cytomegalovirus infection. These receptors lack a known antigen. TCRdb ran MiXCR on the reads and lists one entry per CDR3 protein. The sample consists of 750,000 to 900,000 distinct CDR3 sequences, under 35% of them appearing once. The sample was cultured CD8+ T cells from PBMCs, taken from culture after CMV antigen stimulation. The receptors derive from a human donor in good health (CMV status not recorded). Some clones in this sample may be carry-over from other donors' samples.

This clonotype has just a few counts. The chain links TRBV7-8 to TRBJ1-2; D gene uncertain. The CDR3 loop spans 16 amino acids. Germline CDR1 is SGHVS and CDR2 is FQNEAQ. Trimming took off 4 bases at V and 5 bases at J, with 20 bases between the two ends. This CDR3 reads CASSSRMGRDYYGYTF. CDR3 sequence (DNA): TGTGCCAGCAGCTCCAGGATGGGCCGGGATTATTATGGCTACACCTTC.

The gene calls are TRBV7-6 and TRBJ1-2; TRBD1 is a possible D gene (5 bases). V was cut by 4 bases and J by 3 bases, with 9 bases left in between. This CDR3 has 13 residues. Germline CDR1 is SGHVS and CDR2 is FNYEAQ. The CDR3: CASSSGAHYGYTF. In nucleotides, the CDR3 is TGTGCCAGCAGCTCCGGGGCGCACTATGGCTACACCTTC. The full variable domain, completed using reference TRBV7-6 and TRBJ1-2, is GAGVSQSPRYKVTKRGQDVALRCDPISGHVSLYWYRQALGQGPEFLTYFNYEAQQDKSGLPNDRFSAERPEGSISTLTIQRTEQRDSAMYRCASSSGAHYGYTFGSGTRLTVV.

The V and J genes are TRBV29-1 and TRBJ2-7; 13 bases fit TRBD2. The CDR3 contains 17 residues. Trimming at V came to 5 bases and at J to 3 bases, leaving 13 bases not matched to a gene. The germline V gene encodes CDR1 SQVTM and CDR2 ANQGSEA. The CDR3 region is CSVSGLAGASLFYEQYF. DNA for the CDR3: TGCAGCGTTTCCGGACTAGCGGGGGCGAGCCTTTTCTACGAGCAGTACTTC.

DNA for the CDR3: TGTGCCAGCAGTTTATTTAGGACAGGGGCTGAAGCTTTCTTT. This codes for CASSLFRTGAEAFF. The rearrangement uses TRBV27 and TRBJ1-1; 9 bases match TRBD1. Germline loops: CDR1 MNHEY, CDR2 SMNVEV (reference sequence). The trim removed 1 base at V and 6 bases at J, leaving 3 bases unmatched. The CDR3 runs 14 residues.

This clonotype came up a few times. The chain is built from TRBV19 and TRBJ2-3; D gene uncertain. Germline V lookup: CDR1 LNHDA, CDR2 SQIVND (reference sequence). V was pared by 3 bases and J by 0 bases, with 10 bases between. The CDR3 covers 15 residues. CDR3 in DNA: TGTGCCAGTAGTATTTATCTCACTAGCACAGATACGCAGTATTTT. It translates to CASSIYLTSTDTQYF.

The CDR3: CATSPPLTGAEEKLFF. The CDR3 nucleotides are TGTGCCACCAGTCCCCCTTTGACAGGGGCGGAGGAAAAACTGTTTTTT. V and J are TRBV7-9 and TRBJ1-4; TRBD1 matches at 8 bases. CDR1 is SEHNR and CDR2 is FQNEAQ in the germline V gene (reference sequence). The CDR3 has 16 amino acids. V lost 10 bases, J lost 8 bases, and 18 bases stayed unmatched.

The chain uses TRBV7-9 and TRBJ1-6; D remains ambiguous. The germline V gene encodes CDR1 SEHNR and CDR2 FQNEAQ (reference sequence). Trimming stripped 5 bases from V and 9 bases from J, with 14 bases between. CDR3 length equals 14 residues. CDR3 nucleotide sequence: TGTGCCAGCAGCCCCTCCGGGCCTCTTTCACCCCTCCACTTT. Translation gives CASSPSGPLSPLHF. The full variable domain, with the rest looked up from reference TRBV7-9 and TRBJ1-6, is DTGVSQNPRHKITKRGQNVTFRCDPISEHNRLYWYRQTLGQGPEFLTYFQNEAQLEKSRLLSDRFSAERPKGSFSTLEIQRTEQGDSAMYLCASSPSGPLSPLHFGNGTRLTVT.

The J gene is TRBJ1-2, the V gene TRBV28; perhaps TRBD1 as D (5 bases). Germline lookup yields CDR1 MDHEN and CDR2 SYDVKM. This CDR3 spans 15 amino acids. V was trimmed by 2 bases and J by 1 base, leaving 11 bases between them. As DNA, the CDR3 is TGTGCCAGCAGTTTACCGGGACTCCTTAACTATGGCTACACCTTC. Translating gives CASSLPGLLNYGYTF.

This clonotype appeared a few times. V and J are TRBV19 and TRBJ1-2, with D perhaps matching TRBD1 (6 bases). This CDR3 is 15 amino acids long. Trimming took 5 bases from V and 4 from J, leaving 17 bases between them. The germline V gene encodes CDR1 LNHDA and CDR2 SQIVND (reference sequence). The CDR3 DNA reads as TGTGCCAGTAGTCTCGAGGACAGCTCCTTCTATGGCTACACCTTC. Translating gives CASSLEDSSFYGYTF.

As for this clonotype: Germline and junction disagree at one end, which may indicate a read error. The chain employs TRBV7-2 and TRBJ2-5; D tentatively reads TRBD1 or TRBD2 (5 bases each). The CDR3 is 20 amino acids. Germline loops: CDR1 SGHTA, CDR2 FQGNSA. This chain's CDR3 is CASNLARWAGSISLKETQYF. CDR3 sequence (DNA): TGTGCCAGCAACTTAGCGCGGTGGGCAGGGTCAATCAGTCTGAAAGAGACCCAGTACTTC.

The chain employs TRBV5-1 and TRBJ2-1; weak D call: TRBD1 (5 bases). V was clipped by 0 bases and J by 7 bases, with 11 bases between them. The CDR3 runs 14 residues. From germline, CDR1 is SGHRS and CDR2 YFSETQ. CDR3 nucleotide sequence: TGCGCCAGCAGCTTGGAACAGGCGTGGAATGAGCAGTTCTTC. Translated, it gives CASSLEQAWNEQFF.

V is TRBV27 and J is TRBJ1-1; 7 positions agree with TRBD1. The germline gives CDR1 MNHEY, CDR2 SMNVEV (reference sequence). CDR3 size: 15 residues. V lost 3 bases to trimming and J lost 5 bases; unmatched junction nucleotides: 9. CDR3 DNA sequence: TGTGCCAGCAGTTTCGACAGGGCGAGGTGGACTGAAGCTTTCTTT. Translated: CASSFDRARWTEAFF.

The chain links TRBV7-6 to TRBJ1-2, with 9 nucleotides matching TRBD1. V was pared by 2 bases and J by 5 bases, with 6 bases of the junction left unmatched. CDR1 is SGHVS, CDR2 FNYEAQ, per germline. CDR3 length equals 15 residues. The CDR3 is CASSLSRDRVYGYTF. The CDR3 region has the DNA TGTGCCAGCAGCTTATCGAGGGACAGGGTTTATGGCTACACCTTC.

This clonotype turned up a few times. Here the CDR3 reads CASSYGRLEASEAFF. For the CDR3, the DNA is TGTGCCAGCAGTTACGGACGATTGGAAGCCAGTGAAGCTTTCTTT. The gene calls are TRBV6-2 or TRBV6-3 and TRBJ1-1; D uncertain. The CDR3 extends over 15 amino acids. CDR1 is MNHEY and CDR2 is SVGEGT in the germline V gene. Trimming took off 2 bases at V and 7 bases at J, with 17 bases between the two ends.

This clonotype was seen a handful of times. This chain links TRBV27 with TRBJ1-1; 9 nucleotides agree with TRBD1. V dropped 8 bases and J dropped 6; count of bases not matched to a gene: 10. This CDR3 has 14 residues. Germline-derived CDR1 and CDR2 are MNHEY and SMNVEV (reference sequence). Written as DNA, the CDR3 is TGTGCCAGCTCACAGGGGGCTGGTTTCTCTGAAGCTTTCTTT. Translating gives CASSQGAGFSEAFF.

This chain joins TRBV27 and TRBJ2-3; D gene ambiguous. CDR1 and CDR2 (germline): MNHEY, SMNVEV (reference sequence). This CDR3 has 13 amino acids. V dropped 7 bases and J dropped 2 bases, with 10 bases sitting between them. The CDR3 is CASTPPLTDTQYF. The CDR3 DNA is TGTGCCAGCACCCCACCTCTCACAGATACGCAGTATTTT.

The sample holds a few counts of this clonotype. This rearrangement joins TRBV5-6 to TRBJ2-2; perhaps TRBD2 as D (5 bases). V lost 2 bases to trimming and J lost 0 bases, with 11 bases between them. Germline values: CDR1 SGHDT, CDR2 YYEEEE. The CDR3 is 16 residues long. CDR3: CASSFQEAPNTGELFF. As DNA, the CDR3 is TGTGCCAGCAGCTTCCAGGAGGCCCCGAACACCGGGGAGCTGTTTTTT.

The CDR3 protein is CASSYRGGVYEQYF. CDR3 bases: TGTGCCAGCAGTTACCGGGGGGGCGTGTACGAGCAGTACTTC. The V gene is TRBV6-5, the J gene TRBJ2-7; 8 bases are a match to TRBD2. The CDR3 covers 14 residues. After removal of 2 bases from V and 4 bases from J, the junction contained 4 bases not matched to a gene. Per the germline V gene, CDR1 is MNHEY and CDR2 is SVGAGI.

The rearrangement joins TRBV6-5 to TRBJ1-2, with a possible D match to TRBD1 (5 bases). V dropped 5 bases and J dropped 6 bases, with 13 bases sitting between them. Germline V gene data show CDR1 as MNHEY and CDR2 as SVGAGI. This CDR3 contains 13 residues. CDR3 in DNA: TGTGCCAGCAGTCAGGGAGGGTTCGATGGCTACACCTTC. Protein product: CASSQGGFDGYTF.

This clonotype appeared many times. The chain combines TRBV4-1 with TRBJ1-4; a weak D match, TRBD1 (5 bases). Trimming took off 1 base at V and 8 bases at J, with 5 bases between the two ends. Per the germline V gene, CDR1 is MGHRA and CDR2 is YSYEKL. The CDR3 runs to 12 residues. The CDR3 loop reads CASSQGGEKLFF. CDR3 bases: TGCGCCAGCAGCCAAGGGGGGGAAAAACTGTTTTTT.

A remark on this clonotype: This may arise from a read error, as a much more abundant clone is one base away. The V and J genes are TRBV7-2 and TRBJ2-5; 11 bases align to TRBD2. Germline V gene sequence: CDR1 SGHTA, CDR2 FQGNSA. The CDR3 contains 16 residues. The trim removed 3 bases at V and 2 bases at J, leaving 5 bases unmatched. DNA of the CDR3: TGTGCCAGCAGCTTCGTACTAGCGGGGGATCAAGAGACCCAGTACTTC. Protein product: CASSFVLAGDQETQYF.

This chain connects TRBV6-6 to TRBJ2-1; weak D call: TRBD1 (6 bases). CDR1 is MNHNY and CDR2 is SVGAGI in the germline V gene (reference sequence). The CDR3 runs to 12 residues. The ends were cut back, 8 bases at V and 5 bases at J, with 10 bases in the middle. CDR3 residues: CASSDSNNEQFF. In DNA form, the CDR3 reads TGTGCCAGCTCGGACAGTAACAATGAGCAGTTCTTC.

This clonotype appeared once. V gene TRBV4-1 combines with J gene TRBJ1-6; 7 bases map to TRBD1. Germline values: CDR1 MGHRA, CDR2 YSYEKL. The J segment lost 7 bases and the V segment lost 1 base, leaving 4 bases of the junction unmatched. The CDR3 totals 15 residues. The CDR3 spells CASSQVQQGNSPLHF. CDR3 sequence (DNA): TGCGCCAGCAGCCAAGTACAACAGGGGAATTCACCCCTCCACTTT.

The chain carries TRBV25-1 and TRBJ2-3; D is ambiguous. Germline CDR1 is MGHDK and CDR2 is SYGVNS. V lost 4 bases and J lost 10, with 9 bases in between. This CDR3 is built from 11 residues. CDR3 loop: CASSASIAQYF. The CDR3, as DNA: TGTGCCAGCAGTGCCTCGATAGCGCAGTATTTT.

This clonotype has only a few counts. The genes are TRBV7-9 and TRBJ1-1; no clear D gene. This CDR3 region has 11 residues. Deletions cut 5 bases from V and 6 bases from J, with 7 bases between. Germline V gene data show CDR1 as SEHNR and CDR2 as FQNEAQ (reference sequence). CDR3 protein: CASSHLPEAFF. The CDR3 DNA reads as TGTGCCAGCAGCCACCTCCCTGAAGCTTTCTTT.

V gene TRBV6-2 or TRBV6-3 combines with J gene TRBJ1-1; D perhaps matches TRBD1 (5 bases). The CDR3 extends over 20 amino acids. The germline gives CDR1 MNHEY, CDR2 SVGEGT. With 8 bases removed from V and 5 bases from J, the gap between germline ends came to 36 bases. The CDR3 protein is CASSRDPRTKIMGEGTEAFF. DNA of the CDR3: TGTGCCAGCTCTCGCGATCCAAGGACGAAAATTATGGGGGAGGGTACTGAAGCTTTCTTT.

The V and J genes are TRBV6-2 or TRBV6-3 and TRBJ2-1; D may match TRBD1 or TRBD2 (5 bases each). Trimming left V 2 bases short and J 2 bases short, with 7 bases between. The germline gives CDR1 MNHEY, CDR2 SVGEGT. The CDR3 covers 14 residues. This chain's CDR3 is CASSYRGAYNEQFF. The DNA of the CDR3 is TGTGCCAGCAGTTACAGAGGGGCCTACAATGAGCAGTTCTTC.